This passage covers 11 T cell receptor beta chains from one sample sequenced in a study of blood T cells in healthy people across ages. Through a sample-barcoded 5' primer and a J-beta primer mix, a second PCR was run for roughly 6 to 12 cycles. TCRdb processed the 5' RACE reads anew with MiXCR; each CDR3 protein has one entry. Of some 1,000,000 distinct CDR3 sequences listed, under 30% are singletons. The same data also contributed to another study, on T cells of mothers and their children.

Sequenced input: blood. Receptors were obtained from a girl aged 2 to 9 in good health.

The chain has TRBV29-1 and TRBJ1-2; maybe TRBD1 (6 bases). There are 14 residues in the CDR3. V shed 6 bases and J shed 5 bases, with 19 bases lying between them. The germline V gene has CDR1 SQVTM and CDR2 ANQGSEA. The CDR3 reads CSVGVGAHRYGYTF. CDR3 coding DNA: TGCAGCGTCGGAGTGGGGGCCCATAGGTATGGCTACACCTTC.

This clonotype was detected many times. This chain links TRBV12-3 or TRBV12-4 with TRBJ2-3; weak D call: TRBD1 (6 bases). The CDR3 runs to 15 residues. Trimming pared 3 bases from V and 0 bases from J, leaving 10 bases between. The CDR3 DNA follows: TGTGCCAGCAGTTTCGGGACACAAAGCACAGATACGCAGTATTTT. Its protein product is CASSFGTQSTDTQYF.

The J gene is TRBJ2-7, the V gene TRBV10-3; D is uncertain. The CDR3 is 12 residues long. Germline CDR1 reads ENHRY; CDR2 reads SYGVKD. V was trimmed by 11 bases and J by 4 bases, leaving 15 bases between them. Here the CDR3 reads CAVTTDEYEQYF. CDR3 nucleotides: TGTGCCGTAACAACGGACGAGTACGAGCAGTACTTC.

This clonotype was found a few times. V and J are TRBV29-1 and TRBJ2-5, with D maybe TRBD2 (5 bases). The J call could be wrong; TRBJ2-7 is a better fit for the DNA end. Germline V gene lookup returns CDR1 SQVTM and CDR2 ANQGSEA. The CDR3 spans 13 residues. The CDR3 region is CSVGGVISGEQYF. Written as DNA, the CDR3 is TGCAGCGTTGGGGGAGTAATTAGTGGCGAGCAGTACTTC.

In DNA, the CDR3 is TGCAGTGCTAGAGATCTCAGGGCAGGGCCCCCAGATACGCAGTATTTT. As protein: CSARDLRAGPPDTQYF. V usage is TRBV20-1 and J usage is TRBJ2-3; maybe TRBD1 (5 bases). Germline assignment: CDR1 DFQATT and CDR2 SNEGSKA (reference sequence). The CDR3 contains 16 residues. Trimming pared 0 bases from V and 4 bases from J, leaving 17 bases between.

The count of this clonotype is one. The gene calls are TRBV27 and TRBJ1-6; possibly TRBD1 for D (6 bases). CDR3 size: 16 residues. Germline CDR1 reads MNHEY; CDR2 reads SMNVEV (reference sequence). Trimming removed 8 bases from V and 2 bases from J, with 16 bases in between. CDR3 residues: CASGQAGAPYNSPLHF. The CDR3 nucleotides are TGTGCCAGCGGACAAGCGGGGGCCCCCTATAATTCACCCCTCCACTTT.

In its sample, this clonotype was seen once. CDR3 sequence: CASMTGGGEQYF. As DNA, the CDR3 is TGTGCCAGCATGACAGGGGGGGGAGAGCAGTACTTC. V is TRBV6-1 and J is TRBJ2-7; 9 nucleotides agree with TRBD1. V lost 7 bases, J lost 7 bases, and 5 bases stayed unmatched. The CDR3 sequence is 12 residues long. The germline CDR1 and CDR2 sequences are MNHNS and SASEGT.

A few counts support this clonotype. V and J are TRBV15 and TRBJ2-1; D is uncertain. The J call is in doubt because the DNA end fits TRBJ2-7 better. There are 13 residues in the CDR3. Germline V lookup: CDR1 LNHNV, CDR2 YYDKDF (reference sequence). CDR3 protein: CATSRDQVAEQYF. The CDR3 DNA is TGTGCCACCAGCAGAGATCAAGTCGCCGAGCAGTACTTC.

The rearrangement joins TRBV25-1 to TRBJ1-1; D is possibly TRBD1 (5 bases). The CDR3 loop spans 13 amino acids. The germline gives CDR1 MGHDK, CDR2 SYGVNS. Trimming stripped 8 bases from V and 1 base from J, with 11 bases between. CDR3 DNA: TGTGCCAGCGGGGGGTCGGAGAACACTGAAGCTTTCTTT. This sequence encodes CASGGSENTEAFF.

This clonotype was found a few times. The V and J genes are TRBV12-3 or TRBV12-4 and TRBJ2-5; D is possibly TRBD2 (5 bases). The end of the DNA aligns better with TRBJ2-1, so the J call may be wrong. The CDR3 is 17 residues long. DNA for the CDR3: TGTGCCAGCAGTTTCACCTTAGCGTATTCCCCAGACAATGAGCAGTTCTTC. It translates to CASSFTLAYSPDNEQFF.

The CDR3 sequence is CASSYETSGYNEQFF. The CDR3 region has the DNA TGTGCCAGCAGCTACGAGACTAGCGGCTACAATGAGCAGTTCTTC. The chain carries TRBV7-2 and TRBJ2-1; the match to TRBD2 covers 9 bases. J lost 3 bases, V lost 4 bases, and 4 bases had no gene match. The CDR3 consists of 15 residues. Germline-derived CDR1 and CDR2 are SGHTA and FQGNSA.